The clone carrying this T cell receptor beta chain was seen once. These data originate in a study of blood T cell repertoires in COVID-19. Study-wide background: The cDNA or gDNA used as material had been derived from T cells, B-cell-depleted T cells, or PBMCs.

In the original processing: Amplification of reference gene primers provided the estimated nucleated cell counts. The assay was immunoSEQ multiplex PCR, and TCRdb's table has in-frame clones only and misses some. V and J calls and clone size follow that table, whereas D and trimming were derived from the DNA. The sample includes 200,000 to 250,000 clones, about 88% of them seen just once. The origin of this receptor is a woman in her 70s with active or convalescent COVID-19. The sample comprised peripheral blood.

The CDR3 loop reads CASGNSGSETQYF. CDR3 coding DNA: TGCGCCAGCGGAAATTCAGGGTCGGAGACCCAGTACTTC. The chain has TRBV10-1 and TRBJ2-5; possibly TRBD1 for D (5 bases). V was trimmed by 8 bases and J by 5 bases, leaving 15 bases between them. Germline assignment: CDR1 WNHNN and CDR2 SYGVQD (reference sequence). This CDR3 comprises 13 residues.